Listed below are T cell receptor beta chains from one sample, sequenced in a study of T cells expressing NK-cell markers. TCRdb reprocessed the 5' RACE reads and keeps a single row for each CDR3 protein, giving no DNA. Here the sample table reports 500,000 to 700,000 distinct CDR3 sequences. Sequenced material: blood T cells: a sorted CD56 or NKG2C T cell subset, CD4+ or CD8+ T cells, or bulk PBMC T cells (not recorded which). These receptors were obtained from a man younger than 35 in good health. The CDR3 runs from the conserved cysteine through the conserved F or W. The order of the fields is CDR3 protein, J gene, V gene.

CDR3 protein: CASSLADSGYTF
J gene: TRBJ1-2
V gene: TRBV7-3

CDR3 protein: CSAGQGNYEQYF
J gene: TRBJ2-7
V gene: TRBV29-1

CDR3 protein: CSARTGTYSNQPQHF
J gene: TRBJ1-5
V gene: TRBV20-1

CDR3 protein: CASSLVREVSEQFF
J gene: TRBJ2-1
V gene: TRBV5-5

CDR3 protein: CASRKSSGGVSYNEQFF
J gene: TRBJ2-1
V gene: TRBV12-3/TRBV12-4

CDR3 protein: CSAREDSQQFF
J gene: TRBJ2-1
V gene: TRBV20-1

CDR3 protein: CSTDTGGYGYTF
J gene: TRBJ1-2
V gene: TRBV29-1

CDR3 protein: CASSWMQQTNTGELFF
J gene: TRBJ2-2
V gene: TRBV5-1

CDR3 protein: CSAKLAGFDNEQFF
J gene: TRBJ2-1
V gene: TRBV29-1

CDR3 protein: CSVGSGYEQYF
J gene: TRBJ2-7
V gene: TRBV29-1

CDR3 protein: CATGTGFGYGYTF
J gene: TRBJ1-2
V gene: TRBV19

CDR3 protein: CSAGWRGQGDEQFF
J gene: TRBJ2-1
V gene: TRBV20-1

CDR3 protein: CASSPGGHTEAFF
J gene: TRBJ1-1
V gene: TRBV27

CDR3 protein: CASSLAFGSSINEQFF
J gene: TRBJ2-1
V gene: TRBV5-1

CDR3 protein: CAAGDRFQPQHF
J gene: TRBJ1-5
V gene: TRBV6-2/TRBV6-3

CDR3 protein: CASSYSNAEGYEQYF
J gene: TRBJ2-7
V gene: TRBV6-5

CDR3 protein: CASSPRLAGVGDEQFF
J gene: TRBJ2-1
V gene: TRBV5-1

CDR3 protein: CASRPGLAADTQYF
J gene: TRBJ2-3
V gene: TRBV27

CDR3 protein: CASSDPVGRATDTQYF
J gene: TRBJ2-3
V gene: TRBV7-9

CDR3 protein: CASSPLGGRSNEQFF
J gene: TRBJ2-1
V gene: TRBV4-2

CDR3 protein: CASTSSGGGSYEQYF
J gene: TRBJ2-7
V gene: TRBV19

CDR3 protein: CSARDLGDRSLNTGELFF
J gene: TRBJ2-2
V gene: TRBV20-1

CDR3 protein: CASSPRTIEKLFF
J gene: TRBJ1-4
V gene: TRBV12-3/TRBV12-4

CDR3 protein: CASSLRDRVSEQYF
J gene: TRBJ2-7
V gene: TRBV7-2

CDR3 protein: CASTMDFTGNEQFF
J gene: TRBJ2-1
V gene: TRBV12-3/TRBV12-4

CDR3 protein: CASSLKPQDFYEQYF
J gene: TRBJ2-7
V gene: TRBV27

CDR3 protein: CANLLAGVLETQYF
J gene: TRBJ2-5
V gene: TRBV2

CDR3 protein: CAIMGSSRNTEAFF
J gene: TRBJ1-1
V gene: TRBV7-2

CDR3 protein: CSVVGQGFSGANVLTF
J gene: TRBJ2-6
V gene: TRBV29-1

CDR3 protein: CASSAGQLSTNEKLFF
J gene: TRBJ1-4
V gene: TRBV9

CDR3 protein: CASRRTVDTGELFF
J gene: TRBJ2-2
V gene: TRBV12-3/TRBV12-4